The 23 T cell receptor beta chains below were found in one sample sequenced in a study of control samples from healthy donors and cancer patients. Assay: immunoSEQ multiplex PCR; the TCRdb copy retains only in-frame clones and omits some. The table has 99,000 or so clones, almost 85% seen once. Sequenced material: blood. All receptors derive from a man in his 60s in good health.

The chain recombines TRBV3-1 (or the pseudogene TRBV3-2) with TRBJ2-1; D gene ambiguous. The CDR3 is 11 residues long. V lost 4 bases, J lost 10 bases, and 8 bases lay in between. Per the germline V gene, CDR1 is LGHDT and CDR2 is YNNKEL (reference sequence). For the CDR3, the DNA is TGTGCCAGCAGCCGAGTGGGAGAGCAGTTCTTC. As protein: CASSRVGEQFF.

The chain combines TRBV5-1 with TRBJ1-1; no definite D call. Trimming took 0 bases from V and 7 from J, leaving 13 bases between them. Germline V lookup: CDR1 SGHRS, CDR2 YFSETQ. The CDR3 loop spans 14 amino acids. Here the CDR3 DNA reads TGCGCCAGCAGCTTGGACGGGTTAATGGTTGAAGCTTTCTTT. It encodes CASSLDGLMVEAFF.

The chain employs TRBV18 and TRBJ2-3; D uncertain. V lost 0 bases and J lost 2, with 6 bases in between. The CDR3 runs 14 residues. Germline-derived CDR1 and CDR2 are KGHSH and LQKENI. CDR3 in DNA: TGTGCCAGCTCACCACCTTCAGCCACAGATACGCAGTATTTT. Protein sequence: CASSPPSATDTQYF. Drawing the rest from reference TRBV18 and TRBJ2-3, the complete variable domain is NAGVMQNPRHLVRRRGQEARLRCSPMKGHSHVYWYRQLPEEGLKFMVYLQKENIIDESGMPKERFSAEFPKEGPSILRIQQVVRGDSAAYFCASSPPSATDTQYFGPGTRLTVL.

CDR3 DNA sequence: TGTGCCAGCAGCTCGCAACTAGCGTTCGGTGAGCAGTTCTTC. The encoded protein is CASSSQLAFGEQFF. The V gene is TRBV11-2, the J gene TRBJ2-1; 7 positions agree with TRBD2. Germline lookup yields CDR1 SGHAT and CDR2 FQNNGV. The CDR3 totals 14 residues. The junction had 9 bases not matched to a gene; V was cut back by 4 bases and J by 9 bases.

The gene calls are TRBV11-2 and TRBJ2-1; 11 bases line up with TRBD2. CDR1 is SGHAT, CDR2 FQNNGV, per germline. The CDR3 covers 15 residues. J lost 4 bases, V lost 1 base, and 0 bases had no gene match. This CDR3 is CASSLGLAGYNEQFF. CDR3 coding DNA: TGTGCCAGCAGCTTAGGACTAGCGGGGTACAATGAGCAGTTCTTC.

The chain recombines TRBV5-1 with TRBJ1-6; no definite D call. The CDR3 runs 15 residues. Germline V lookup: CDR1 SGHRS, CDR2 YFSETQ. Deletions cut 5 bases from V and 8 bases from J, with 17 bases between. The CDR3: CASRRDRTPDSPLHF. The DNA for the CDR3 is TGCGCCAGCAGAAGAGACCGGACCCCCGATTCACCCCTCCACTTT.

Relative to its sample, this clone is medium-sized (0.01 to 0.1%). The DNA for the CDR3 is TGTGCCAGCAGACCCGGACGGAGGAATCAGCCCCAGCATTTT. Amino acids: CASRPGRRNQPQHF. The rearrangement links TRBV28 to TRBJ1-5; no definite D call. Trimming cost V 6 bases and J 4 bases, with 13 bases left between them. CDR1 is MDHEN and CDR2 is SYDVKM in the germline V gene. CDR3 length: 14 amino acids.

CDR3 bases: TGTGCCAGCAGCCAAGATCTTGACCCAACCTTCGAGCAGTACTTC. Protein sequence: CASSQDLDPTFEQYF. V gene TRBV3-1 (or the pseudogene TRBV3-2) combines with J gene TRBJ2-7, with D unclear. CDR1 LGHDT and CDR2 YNNKEL come from the germline V gene (reference sequence). This CDR3 has 15 residues. Trimming took 0 bases from V and 6 from J, leaving 15 bases between them.

The gene calls are TRBV5-1 and TRBJ2-4; D remains unclear. The length of the CDR3 is 13 residues. The germline V gene encodes CDR1 SGHRS and CDR2 YFSETQ. Trimming pared 3 bases from V and 7 bases from J, leaving 11 bases between. This CDR3 reads CASSSTLGNIQYF. The CDR3, as DNA: TGCGCCAGCAGCTCTACCCTTGGGAACATTCAGTACTTC. The complete variable domain, with remaining parts taken from reference TRBV5-1 and TRBJ2-4, reads KAGVTQTPRYLIKTRGQQVTLSCSPISGHRSVSWYQQTPGQGLQFLFEYFSETQRNKGNFPGRFSGRQFSNSRSEMNVSTLELGDSALYLCASSSTLGNIQYFGAGTRLSVL.

This sequence joins TRBV5-6 and TRBJ1-5; D gene unclear. V gave up 0 bases and J gave up 2 bases, with 6 bases separating them. Germline V gene data show CDR1 as SGHDT and CDR2 as YYEEEE. The CDR3 runs to 14 residues. The CDR3 DNA reads TGTGCCAGCAGCTTGGGTGGGGGCAATCAGCCCCAGCATTTT. Its protein product is CASSLGGGNQPQHF.

The V gene is TRBV21-1, the J gene TRBJ1-2; TRBD1, the D gene given by the table, was not confirmed from the DNA. TRBV21-1 counts as a pseudogene. The CDR3 covers 15 residues. Here the CDR3 reads CASSKVSGNNYGYTF. The CDR3 nucleotides are TGTGCCAGCAGCAAAGTGTCAGGGAACAACTATGGCTACACCTTC.

The genes are TRBV14 and TRBJ2-7; no clear D gene. Germline CDR1 reads SGHDN; CDR2 reads FVKESK. The CDR3 has 15 residues. With 2 bases removed from V and 4 bases from J, the gap between germline ends came to 15 bases. CDR3 bases: TGTGCCAGCAGCCAAATGGCAGGCAGATCTTACGAGCAGTACTTC. Encoded protein: CASSQMAGRSYEQYF.

The chain carries TRBV2 and TRBJ2-3; 9 bases are a match to TRBD1. The J segment lost 5 bases and the V segment lost 6 bases, leaving 12 bases of the junction unmatched. CDR3 length: 16 residues. Germline V CDR1 and CDR2: SNHLY, FYNNEI. The CDR3 sequence is CASRPLLQGAQDTQYF. CDR3 in DNA: TGTGCCAGCAGGCCCCTATTACAGGGGGCGCAAGATACGCAGTATTTT.

This clone was detected a few times. This chain connects TRBV20-1 to TRBJ2-7; TRBD1 matches 9 bases. This CDR3 is 13 amino acids long. The V gene end was trimmed by 3 bases and the J gene end by 3 bases; junction bases not matched to a gene: 3. Germline V gene lookup returns CDR1 DFQATT and CDR2 SNEGSKA (reference sequence). CDR3 sequence reads: CSASQGQGYEQYF. CDR3 DNA: TGCAGTGCTAGTCAGGGACAGGGCTACGAGCAGTACTTC.

CDR3 bases: TGCGCCAGCAGCTTGGCTACAGGGGGCTCTGGAAACACCATATATTTT. It specifies CASSLATGGSGNTIYF. J is TRBJ1-3 and V is TRBV5-1, with 8 nucleotides matching TRBD1. Trimming removed 0 bases from V and 0 bases from J; junction bases left unmatched: 2. CDR3 length: 16 residues. The germline V gene has CDR1 SGHRS and CDR2 YFSETQ.

The gene calls are TRBV7-8 and TRBJ2-5; no clear D gene. Germline CDR1 SGHVS, CDR2 FQNEAQ. The CDR3 covers 15 residues. Trimming left V 1 base short and J 0 bases short, with 9 bases between. CDR3 residues: CASSLGSGYQETQYF. CDR3 sequence (DNA): TGTGCCAGCAGCTTAGGATCCGGGTACCAAGAGACCCAGTACTTC.

This chain links TRBV30 with TRBJ2-6; D is possibly TRBD2 (6 bases). Trimming stripped 0 bases from V and 0 bases from J, with 21 bases between. The germline CDR1 and CDR2 sequences are GTSNPN and SVGIG (reference sequence). CDR3 length equals 20 residues. CDR3 in DNA: TGTGCCTGGAGTGTACGGGTCTTGTTCAGCGGGCCCTCTGGGGCCAACGTCCTGACTTTC. This gives the protein CAWSVRVLFSGPSGANVLTF.

The rearrangement uses TRBV7-8 and TRBJ1-4; no firm D call. Germline V gene data show CDR1 as SGHVS and CDR2 as FQNEAQ. Trimming took off 1 base at V and 5 bases at J, with 11 bases between the two ends. This CDR3 has 15 residues. The CDR3, as DNA: TGTGCCAGCAGCTTAGTATTAGGAAGGAATGAAAAACTGTTTTTT. Protein: CASSLVLGRNEKLFF.

The gene calls are TRBV5-4 and TRBJ2-3; D is possibly TRBD2 (6 bases). The germline V gene has CDR1 SGHNT and CDR2 YYREEE (reference sequence). This CDR3 region has 14 residues. V was clipped by 4 bases and J by 6 bases, with 15 bases between them. The CDR3 DNA reads TGTGCCAGCAGCCGGGACTCCCTCCCGGATACGCAGTATTTT. Amino acids: CASSRDSLPDTQYF.

The chain combines TRBV7-8 with TRBJ2-2; 8 bases align to TRBD2. From germline, CDR1 is SGHVS and CDR2 FQNEAQ. CDR3 length: 16 amino acids. J gave up 6 bases and V 3 bases, and 9 bases lay outside the gene matches. The CDR3 DNA reads TGTGCCAGCAGCTTTAGCCAAGCGGGAGTGCCCGGGGAGCTGTTTTTT. Translating gives CASSFSQAGVPGELFF. Drawing the rest from reference TRBV7-8 and TRBJ2-2, the complete variable domain is GAGVSQSPRYKVAKRGQDVALRCDPISGHVSLFWYQQALGQGPEFLTYFQNEAQLDKSGLPSDRFFAERPEGSVSTLKIQRTQQEDSAVYLCASSFSQAGVPGELFFGEGSRLTVL.

The CDR3 loop reads CASSVSGQGGSEAFF. The CDR3 coding sequence is TGTGCCAGCAGTGTCTCGGGACAGGGGGGAAGTGAAGCTTTCTTT. The chain joins TRBV6-4 to TRBJ1-1, with TRBD1 matching 11 bases. Germline V gene lookup returns CDR1 MRHNA and CDR2 SNTAGT. This CDR3 has 15 amino acids. Losses at the gene ends were 4 bases for V and 7 bases for J; bases not matched to a gene: 8.

This chain links TRBV11-2 with TRBJ2-3; TRBD1 agrees at 7 bases. The CDR3 length is 15 residues. V shed 4 bases, J shed 2 bases, and the junction held 6 bases outside the gene matches. Looked up from germline, CDR1 is SGHAT and CDR2 is FQNNGV. DNA for the CDR3: TGTGCCAGCAGCTGGGCCGGGACAGACACAGATACGCAGTATTTT. Protein: CASSWAGTDTDTQYF.

V usage is TRBV10-2 and J usage is TRBJ2-2; TRBD2 matches at 16 bases. This CDR3 has 21 amino acids. V lost 3 bases and J lost 2; bases outside the gene matches: 12. CDR1 WSHSY and CDR2 SAAADI come from the germline V gene. CDR3 sequence (DNA): TGCGCCAGCAGTGACGTGCGGAGGGGACTAGCGGGGGGGCGAAACACCGGGGAGCTGTTTTTT. It yields the protein CASSDVRRGLAGGRNTGELFF.